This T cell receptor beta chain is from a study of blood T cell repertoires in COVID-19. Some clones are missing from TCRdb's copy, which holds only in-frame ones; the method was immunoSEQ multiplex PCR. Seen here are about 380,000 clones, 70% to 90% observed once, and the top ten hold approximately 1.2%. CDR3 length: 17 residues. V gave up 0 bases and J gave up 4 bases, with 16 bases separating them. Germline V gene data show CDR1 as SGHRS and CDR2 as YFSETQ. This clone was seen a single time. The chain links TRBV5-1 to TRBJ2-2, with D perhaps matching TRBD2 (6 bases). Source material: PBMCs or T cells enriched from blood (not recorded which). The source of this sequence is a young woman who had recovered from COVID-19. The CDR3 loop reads CASSLAGLTEGTGELFF. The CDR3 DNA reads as TGCGCCAGCAGCTTGGCGGGACTCACCGAAGGCACCGGGGAGCTGTTTTTT.